This paragraph covers one T cell receptor beta chain sequence. Trimming removed 1 base from V and 8 bases from J; junction bases left unmatched: 7. CDR1 and CDR2 from the germline V gene are MGHRA and YSYEKL. This CDR3 is 15 amino acids long. This sample is drawn from a study of blood T cell repertoires in COVID-19. Sequenced by immunoSEQ multiplex PCR; TCRdb stores in-frame clones only, minus some. Counted here are approximately 53,000 clones, around 90% occurring once; the ten biggest clones make up over 25%. This TCR came from a human donor in a cohort sampled during active COVID-19. The sequenced sample consisted of peripheral blood. This chain links TRBV4-1 with TRBJ2-3, with 9 bases aligning to TRBD2. The CDR3 DNA follows: TGCGCCAGCAGCCAAGCTAGCGGGGAATGGCGTACGCAGTATTTT. Amino acids: CASSQASGEWRTQYF.